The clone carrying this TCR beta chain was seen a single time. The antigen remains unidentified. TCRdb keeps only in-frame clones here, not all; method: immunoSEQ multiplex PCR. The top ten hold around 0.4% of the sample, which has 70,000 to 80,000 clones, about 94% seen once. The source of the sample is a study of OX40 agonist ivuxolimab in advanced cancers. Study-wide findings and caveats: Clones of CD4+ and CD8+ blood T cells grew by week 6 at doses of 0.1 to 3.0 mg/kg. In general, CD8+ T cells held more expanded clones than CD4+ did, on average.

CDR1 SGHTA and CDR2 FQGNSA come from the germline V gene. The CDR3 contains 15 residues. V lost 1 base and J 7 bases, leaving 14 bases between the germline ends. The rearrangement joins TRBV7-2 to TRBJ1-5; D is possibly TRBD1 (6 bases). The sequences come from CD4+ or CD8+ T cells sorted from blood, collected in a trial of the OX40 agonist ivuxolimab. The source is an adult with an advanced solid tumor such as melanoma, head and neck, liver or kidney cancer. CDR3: CASSLGVQGGQPQHF. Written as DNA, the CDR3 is TGTGCCAGCAGCTTAGGGGTACAGGGTGGCCAGCCCCAGCATTTT.